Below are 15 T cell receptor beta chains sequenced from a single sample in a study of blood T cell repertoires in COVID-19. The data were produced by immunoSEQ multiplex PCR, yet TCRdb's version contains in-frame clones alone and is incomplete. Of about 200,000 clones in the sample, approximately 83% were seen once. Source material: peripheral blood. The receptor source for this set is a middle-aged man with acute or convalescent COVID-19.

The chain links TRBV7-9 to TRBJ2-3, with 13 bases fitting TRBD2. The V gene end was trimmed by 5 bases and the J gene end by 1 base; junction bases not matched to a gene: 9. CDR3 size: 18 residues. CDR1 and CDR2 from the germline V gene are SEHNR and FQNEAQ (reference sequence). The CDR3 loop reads CASSPLVGLAGGTDTQYF. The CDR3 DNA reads TGTGCCAGCAGCCCCCTAGTCGGACTAGCGGGAGGCACAGATACGCAGTATTTT.

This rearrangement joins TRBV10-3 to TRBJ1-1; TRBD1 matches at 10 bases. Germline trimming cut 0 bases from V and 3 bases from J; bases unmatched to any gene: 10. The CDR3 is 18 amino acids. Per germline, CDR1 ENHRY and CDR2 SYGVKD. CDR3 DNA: TGTGCCATCAGTGAGTCCACGATTATAGGACAGGGGGACACTGAAGCTTTCTTT. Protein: CAISESTIIGQGDTEAFF.

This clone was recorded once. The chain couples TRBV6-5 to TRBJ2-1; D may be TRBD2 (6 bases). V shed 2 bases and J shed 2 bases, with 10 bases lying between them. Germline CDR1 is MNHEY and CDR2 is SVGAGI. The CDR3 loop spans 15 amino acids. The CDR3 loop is CASSYGTGAYNEQFF. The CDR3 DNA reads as TGTGCCAGCAGTTACGGCACGGGGGCCTACAATGAGCAGTTCTTC.

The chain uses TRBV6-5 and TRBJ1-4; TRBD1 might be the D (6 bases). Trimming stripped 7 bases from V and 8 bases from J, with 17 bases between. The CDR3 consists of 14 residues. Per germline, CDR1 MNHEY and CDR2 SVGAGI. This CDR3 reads CASKPQGISEKLFF. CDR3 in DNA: TGTGCCAGCAAACCACAGGGTATTTCGGAAAAACTGTTTTTT.

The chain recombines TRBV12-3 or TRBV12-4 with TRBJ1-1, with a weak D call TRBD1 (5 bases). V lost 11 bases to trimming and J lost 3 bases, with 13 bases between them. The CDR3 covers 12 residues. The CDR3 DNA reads TGTGCCCGGGGGGAAGTGGACACTGAAGCTTTCTTT. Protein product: CARGEVDTEAFF.

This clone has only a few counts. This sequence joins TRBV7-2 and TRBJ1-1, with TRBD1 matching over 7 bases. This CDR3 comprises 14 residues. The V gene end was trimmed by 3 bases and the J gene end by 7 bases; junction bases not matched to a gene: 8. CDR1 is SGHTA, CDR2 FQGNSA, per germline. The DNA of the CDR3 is TGTGCCAGCAGCTTCCCAAACAGGGGAATTGAAGCTTTCTTT. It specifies CASSFPNRGIEAFF.

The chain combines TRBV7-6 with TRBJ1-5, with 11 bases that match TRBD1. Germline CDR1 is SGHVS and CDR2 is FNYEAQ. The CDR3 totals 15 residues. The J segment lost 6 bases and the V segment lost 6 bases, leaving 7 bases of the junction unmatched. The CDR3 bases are TGTGCCAGCAGTCGAGGACAGGGGGCAAGTCAGCCCCAGCATTTT. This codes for CASSRGQGASQPQHF. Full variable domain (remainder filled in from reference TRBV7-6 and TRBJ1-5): GAGVSQSPRYKVTKRGQDVALRCDPISGHVSLYWYRQALGQGPEFLTYFNYEAQQDKSGLPNDRFSAERPEGSISTLTIQRTEQRDSAMYRCASSRGQGASQPQHFGDGTRLSIL.

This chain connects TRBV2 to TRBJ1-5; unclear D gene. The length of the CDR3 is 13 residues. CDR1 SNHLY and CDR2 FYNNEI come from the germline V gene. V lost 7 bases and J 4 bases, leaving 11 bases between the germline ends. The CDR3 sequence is CASTLYANQPQHF. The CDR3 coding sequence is TGTGCCAGCACCCTCTATGCGAATCAGCCCCAGCATTTT.

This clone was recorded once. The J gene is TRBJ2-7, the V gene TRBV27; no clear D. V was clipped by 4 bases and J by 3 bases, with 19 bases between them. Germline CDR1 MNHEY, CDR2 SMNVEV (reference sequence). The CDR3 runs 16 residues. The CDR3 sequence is CASSYDTENLYYEQYF. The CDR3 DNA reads TGTGCCAGCAGTTATGACACTGAAAACCTTTACTACGAGCAGTACTTC.

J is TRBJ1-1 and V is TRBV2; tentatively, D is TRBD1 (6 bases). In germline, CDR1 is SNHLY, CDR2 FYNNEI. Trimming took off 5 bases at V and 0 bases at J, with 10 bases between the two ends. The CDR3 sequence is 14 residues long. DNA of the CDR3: TGTGCCAGCAGTCCGGACAGCTTGAACACTGAAGCTTTCTTT. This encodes CASSPDSLNTEAFF.

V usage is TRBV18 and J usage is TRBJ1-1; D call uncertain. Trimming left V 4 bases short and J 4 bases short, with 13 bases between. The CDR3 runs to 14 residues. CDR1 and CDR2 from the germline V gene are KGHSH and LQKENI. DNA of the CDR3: TGTGCCAGCTCACTGCAGACTCCAAGCACTGAAGCTTTCTTT. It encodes CASSLQTPSTEAFF.

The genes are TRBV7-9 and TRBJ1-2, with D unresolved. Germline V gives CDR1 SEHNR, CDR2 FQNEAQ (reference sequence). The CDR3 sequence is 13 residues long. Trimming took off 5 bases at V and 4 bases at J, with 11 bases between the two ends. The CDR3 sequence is CASSPSGGYGYTF. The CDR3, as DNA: TGTGCCAGCAGCCCGTCGGGAGGCTATGGCTACACCTTC.

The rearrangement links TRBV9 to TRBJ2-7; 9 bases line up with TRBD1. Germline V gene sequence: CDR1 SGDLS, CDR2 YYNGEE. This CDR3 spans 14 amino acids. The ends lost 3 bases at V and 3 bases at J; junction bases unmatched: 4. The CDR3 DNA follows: TGTGCCAGCAGCGCCGGGACAGGGATCTACGAGCAGTACTTC. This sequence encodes CASSAGTGIYEQYF.

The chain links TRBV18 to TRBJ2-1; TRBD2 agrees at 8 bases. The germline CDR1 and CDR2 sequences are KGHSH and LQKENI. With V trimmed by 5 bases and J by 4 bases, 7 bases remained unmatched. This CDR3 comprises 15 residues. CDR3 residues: CASSTSGGTYNEQFF. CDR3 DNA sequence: TGTGCCAGCTCAACTTCGGGGGGGACGTACAATGAGCAGTTCTTC. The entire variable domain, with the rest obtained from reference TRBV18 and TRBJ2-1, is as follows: NAGVMQNPRHLVRRRGQEARLRCSPMKGHSHVYWYRQLPEEGLKFMVYLQKENIIDESGMPKERFSAEFPKEGPSILRIQQVVRGDSAAYFCASSTSGGTYNEQFFGPGTRLTVL.

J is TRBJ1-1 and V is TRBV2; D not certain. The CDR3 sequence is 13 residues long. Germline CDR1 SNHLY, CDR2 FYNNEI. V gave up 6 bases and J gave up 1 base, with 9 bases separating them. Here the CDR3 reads CASRLGGNTEAFF. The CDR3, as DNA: TGTGCCAGCAGGCTAGGAGGGAACACTGAAGCTTTCTTT.